The present TCR beta chain was sequenced within a study of neurological immune-mediated disorders. The count of this clonotype is one. Compared with germline, one end of the junction differs, possibly owing to a read error. The V gene's germline CDR1 is SGHRS and CDR2 YFSETQ. CDR3 size: 13 residues. TCRdb recomputed calls from the 5' RACE reads with MiXCR, one row per CDR3 protein. This sample carries roughly 38,000 distinct CDR3 sequences, roughly 7% of them seen once, and the ten largest clones take roughly 4.3%. This TCR derives from a woman aged 40 to 55 in good health. The chain is built from TRBV5-1 and TRBJ2-5; D is unclear. What was sequenced was PBMCs. CDR3 coding DNA: TGCGCCAGCAGCGGCGGAACCCAAGAGACCCAGCACTTT. Translating gives CASSGGTQETQHF.